The next 13 T cell receptor beta chains were all read from a single sample in a study of blood T cell repertoires in COVID-19. Libraries were prepared by immunoSEQ multiplex PCR; TCRdb keeps only in-frame clonotypes and omits some of them. There are 65,000 to 95,000 clones in the sample; over 75% occur only once, and around 12% lies in the top ten. The sample taken for sequencing was peripheral blood. These receptors all come from a man aged 65 to 79 with active or convalescent COVID-19.

The CDR3 region has the DNA TGCAGCGTTGTCGGGGGGCGGAACACTGAAGCTTTCTTT. It specifies CSVVGGRNTEAFF. The chain combines TRBV29-1 with TRBJ1-1; D is perhaps TRBD1 (6 bases). The CDR3 covers 13 residues. The V end was cut by 4 bases, the J end by 1 base, with 10 bases between. Germline V gives CDR1 SQVTM, CDR2 ANQGSEA.

The chain is built from TRBV7-2 and TRBJ2-7; 10 positions match TRBD1. Per germline, CDR1 SGHTA and CDR2 FQGNSA. This CDR3 is 13 amino acids long. V lost 7 bases to trimming and J lost 4 bases; unmatched junction nucleotides: 4. The DNA for the CDR3 is TGTGCCAGCACCAGGACAGGGGGTTACGAGCAGTACTTC. Translating gives CASTRTGGYEQYF.

The chain uses TRBV4-1 and TRBJ1-2; 10 nucleotides match TRBD1. The ends lost 2 bases at V and 3 bases at J; junction bases unmatched: 6. CDR3 length: 16 residues. Germline assignment: CDR1 MGHRA and CDR2 YSYEKL. CDR3 nucleotide sequence: TGCGCCAGCAGCCAAATGGGAGGGACAGGGGACTATGGCTACACCTTC. Amino acid sequence: CASSQMGGTGDYGYTF.

The chain links TRBV5-1 to TRBJ2-7; TRBD1 agrees at 7 bases. The trim removed 4 bases at V and 3 bases at J, leaving 7 bases unmatched. The CDR3 has 14 residues. Per the germline V gene, CDR1 is SGHRS and CDR2 is YFSETQ. CDR3 in DNA: TGCGCCAGCAGCCAGGGACAGAGTTTCTACGAGCAGTACTTC. This translates into CASSQGQSFYEQYF.

The J gene is TRBJ1-2, the V gene TRBV4-1, with 11 bases lining up with TRBD1. The trim removed 5 bases at V and 5 bases at J, leaving 4 bases unmatched. CDR1 is MGHRA and CDR2 is YSYEKL in the germline V gene. CDR3 length equals 14 residues. CDR3 DNA sequence: TGCGCCAGCAGCGCCGGACAGGGGGCTTATGGCTACACCTTC. Its protein is CASSAGQGAYGYTF.

The genes are TRBV24-1 and TRBJ1-2; the D is unclear. CDR3 length: 16 amino acids. Germline CDR1 reads KGHDR; CDR2 reads SFDVKD. V lost 3 bases, J lost 8 bases, and 21 bases lay in between. The CDR3 here is CATSDPLMSSSFGYTF. The CDR3 DNA reads TGTGCCACCAGTGATCCCTTGATGTCATCGAGTTTCGGCTACACCTTC.

The J gene is TRBJ2-3, the V gene TRBV5-6; TRBD2 agrees at 12 bases. V trimming: 4 bases; J trimming: 8 bases; junction bases outside the gene matches: 11. The CDR3 runs to 16 residues. Germline V CDR1 and CDR2: SGHDT, YYEEEE. DNA for the CDR3: TGTGCCAGCAGCCTCGGACTAGCGGGGCCCTCAGGTACGCAGTATTTT. As protein: CASSLGLAGPSGTQYF.

The chain has TRBV5-6 and TRBJ1-4, with 8 positions matching TRBD1. Trimming at V came to 0 bases and at J to 3 bases, leaving 4 bases not matched to a gene. CDR1 SGHDT and CDR2 YYEEEE come from the germline V gene. The CDR3 contains 16 residues. The CDR3, as DNA: TGTGCCAGCAGCTTGGGCAGGGGGCCGCCTAATGAAAAACTGTTTTTT. Residues: CASSLGRGPPNEKLFF. Full variable domain (outside the CDR3, taken from reference TRBV5-6 and TRBJ1-4): DAGVTQSPTHLIKTRGQQVTLRCSPKSGHDTVSWYQQALGQGPQFIFQYYEEEERQRGNFPDRFSGHQFPNYSSELNVNALLLGDSALYLCASSLGRGPPNEKLFFGSGTQLSVL.

The chain couples TRBV2 to TRBJ2-1, with 10 bases lining up with TRBD2. Germline V gene data show CDR1 as SNHLY and CDR2 as FYNNEI. The CDR3 covers 14 residues. V gave up 5 bases and J gave up 8 bases; unmatched junction bases: 6. The CDR3 region has the DNA TGTGCCAGCAGTACCAGCGGGGGGGTCGATGAGCAGTTCTTC. This gives the protein CASSTSGGVDEQFF.

The gene calls are TRBV5-4 and TRBJ2-1; D call uncertain. The CDR3 has 12 residues. Germline lookup yields CDR1 SGHNT and CDR2 YYREEE (reference sequence). V was shortened by 3 bases and J by 5 bases, with 6 bases between the two germline ends. CDR3 in DNA: TGTGCCAGCAGCTCCCCCAACAATGAGCAGTTCTTC. It codes for CASSSPNNEQFF. Using reference TRBV5-4 and TRBJ2-1 for the parts outside the CDR3, the full variable domain is ETGVTQSPTHLIKTRGQQVTLRCSSQSGHNTVSWYQQALGQGPQFIFQYYREEENGRGNFPPRFSGLQFPNYSSELNVNALELDDSALYLCASSSPNNEQFFGPGTRLTVL.

J is TRBJ2-7 and V is TRBV4-2; D gene ambiguous. Germline V gives CDR1 LGHNA, CDR2 YNFKEQ. The CDR3 length is 14 residues. V gave up 2 bases and J gave up 1 base, with 9 bases separating them. The CDR3 DNA reads as TGTGCCAGCAGCCAAAGACTGAATTCCTACGAGCAGTACTTC. The encoded protein is CASSQRLNSYEQYF.

The genes are TRBV5-4 and TRBJ1-1; 7 bases are a match to TRBD1. V was pared by 4 bases and J by 4 bases, with 7 bases of the junction left unmatched. The CDR3 spans 14 residues. Germline V gene sequence: CDR1 SGHNT, CDR2 YYREEE (reference sequence). The CDR3, as DNA: TGTGCCAGCAGCGGGGGACAGCGTGCCACTGAAGCTTTCTTT. This translates into CASSGGQRATEAFF. The whole variable domain, filled in from reference TRBV5-4 and TRBJ1-1, reads ETGVTQSPTHLIKTRGQQVTLRCSSQSGHNTVSWYQQALGQGPQFIFQYYREEENGRGNFPPRFSGLQFPNYSSELNVNALELDDSALYLCASSGGQRATEAFFGQGTRLTVV.

V gene TRBV7-9 combines with J gene TRBJ2-1; 15 positions match TRBD2. V lost 5 bases and J lost 7; bases outside the gene matches: 6. The CDR3 extends over 16 amino acids. Germline V CDR1 and CDR2: SEHNR, FQNEAQ (reference sequence). The CDR3 protein is CASSLRTSGGGNEQFF. CDR3 DNA sequence: TGTGCCAGCAGCCTCCGGACTAGCGGGGGGGGAAATGAGCAGTTCTTC. The variable domain in full, with the rest retrieved from reference TRBV7-9 and TRBJ2-1, is DTGVSQNPRHKITKRGQNVTFRCDPISEHNRLYWYRQTLGQGPEFLTYFQNEAQLEKSRLLSDRFSAERPKGSFSTLEIQRTEQGDSAMYLCASSLRTSGGGNEQFFGPGTRLTVL.